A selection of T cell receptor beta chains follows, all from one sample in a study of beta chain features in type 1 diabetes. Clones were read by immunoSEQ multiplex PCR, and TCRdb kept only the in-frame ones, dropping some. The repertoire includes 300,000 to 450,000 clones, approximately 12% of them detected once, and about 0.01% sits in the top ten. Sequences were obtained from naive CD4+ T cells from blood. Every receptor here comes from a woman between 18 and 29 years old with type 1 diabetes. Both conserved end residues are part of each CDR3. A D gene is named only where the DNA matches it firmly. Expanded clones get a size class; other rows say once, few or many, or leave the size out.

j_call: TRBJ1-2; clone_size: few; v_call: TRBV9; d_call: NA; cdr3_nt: TGTGCCAGCAGCGTAGGTATTGAGCTAAGCTATGGCTACACCTTC; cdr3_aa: CASSVGIELSYGYTF
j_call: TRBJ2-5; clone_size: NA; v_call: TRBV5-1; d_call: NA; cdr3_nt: TGCGCCAGCTCCCCGAGCCCGGAGACCCAGTACTTC; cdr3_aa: CASSPSPETQYF
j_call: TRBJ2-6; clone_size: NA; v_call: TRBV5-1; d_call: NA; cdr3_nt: TGCGCCAGCAGCTTGTGGGCAGCCTCTGGGGCCAACGTCCTGACTTTC; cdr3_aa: CASSLWAASGANVLTF
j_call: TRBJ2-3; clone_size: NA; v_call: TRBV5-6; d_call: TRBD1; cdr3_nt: TGTGCCAGCATAGGACAGGGGCTTGATTTCGGAGATACGCAGTATTTT; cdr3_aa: CASIGQGLDFGDTQYF
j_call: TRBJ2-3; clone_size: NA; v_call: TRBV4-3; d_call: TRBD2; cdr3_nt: TGCGCCAGCAGCCAAGCGGGAGGGGCCACCAGAGATACGCAGTATTTT; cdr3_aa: CASSQAGGATRDTQYF
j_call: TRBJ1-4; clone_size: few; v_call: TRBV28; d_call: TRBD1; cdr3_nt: TGTGCCAGCAGCCACGGGACAGGTTATAATGAAAAACTGTTTTTT; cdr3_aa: CASSHGTGYNEKLFF
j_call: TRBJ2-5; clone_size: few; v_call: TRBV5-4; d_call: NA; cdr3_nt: TGTGCCAGCAGCTCCGACCAGGGGTGGGAGACCCAGTACTTC; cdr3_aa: CASSSDQGWETQYF
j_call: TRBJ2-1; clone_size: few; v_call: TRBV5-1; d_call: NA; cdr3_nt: TGCGCCAGCAGCTTTCCGCAGGGTGTCACAGATGAGCAGTTCTTC; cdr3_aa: CASSFPQGVTDEQFF
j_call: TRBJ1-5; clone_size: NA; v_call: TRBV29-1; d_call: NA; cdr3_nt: TGCAGCGTTGGGGGGGGAGTAAATAGCAATCAGCCCCAGCATTTT; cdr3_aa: CSVGGGVNSNQPQHF
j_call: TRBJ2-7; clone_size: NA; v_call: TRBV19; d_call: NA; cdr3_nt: TGTGCCAGTAGTATAGGTGGACAGAACTTCGAGCAGTACTTC; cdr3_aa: CASSIGGQNFEQYF
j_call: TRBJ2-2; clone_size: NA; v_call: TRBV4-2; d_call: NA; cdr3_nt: TGTGCCAGCAGCCAAGATTCGGGGTTCGCCACCGGGGAGCTGTTTTTT; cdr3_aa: CASSQDSGFATGELFF
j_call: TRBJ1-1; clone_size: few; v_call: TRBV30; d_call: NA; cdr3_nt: TGTGCCTGGAACCAGGCGAACTTGAACACTGAAGCTTTCTTT; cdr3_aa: CAWNQANLNTEAFF
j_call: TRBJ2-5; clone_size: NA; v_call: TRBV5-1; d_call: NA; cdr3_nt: TGCGCCAGCAGCTTGGGGGCCCAGCAAGAGACCCAGTACTTC; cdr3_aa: CASSLGAQQETQYF
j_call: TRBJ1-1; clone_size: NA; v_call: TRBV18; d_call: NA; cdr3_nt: TGTGCCAGCTCACCCGGGGGACTGAACACTGAAGCTTTCTTT; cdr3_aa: CASSPGGLNTEAFF
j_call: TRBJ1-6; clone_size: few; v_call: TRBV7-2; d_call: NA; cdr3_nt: TGTGCCAGCAGCCCCCGTGAGGGGAGGATAGATTCACCCCTCCACTTT; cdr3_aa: CASSPREGRIDSPLHF